This TCR beta chain is drawn from a study of blood T cell repertoires in COVID-19 (dated by TCRdb to the early 2020s). For the wider study: Collaborator samples came from the United States, Italy and Spain and covered acute and convalescent phases of COVID-19. Nearly every sample came with metadata listing a de-identified subject ID, COVID-19 status, age in years and sex. The prospective study material was composed of cDNA or gDNA derived from T cells, B-cell-depleted T cells, or PBMCs. The samples were drawn from the first 160 participants of the ongoing ImmuneRACE study and from over a thousand subjects provided by 6 global collaborators. The repertoires were released in a freely available public database meant as a resource for research on the immune response to SARS-CoV-2. Subjects who had been exposed to COVID-19, were actively infected with it, or had recovered from it provided the deeply sampled blood TCRbeta repertoires that made up the dataset. HLA class I and class II types, where available, came from metadata supplied by the sample provider rather than from assay-based typing.

TCRbeta CDR3 regions were amplified from genomic DNA by means of the immunoSEQ Assay, a bias-controlled multiplex PCR. In the paper's pipeline: Nucleated cell counts per sample were estimated from amplification of reference gene primers within the assay. To quantify the absolute abundance of each unique TCRbeta CDR3 rearrangement, sequence reads were collapsed and filtered. Productive Simpson clonality was computed per sample as the square root of Simpson's diversity index over productive rearrangements. TCRdb limited this immuneACCESS table to in-frame rearrangements with V and J called. A share of clones is missing; checked studies link under half to unresolved V genes, and the rest is unexplained. V, J and clone size are those of that table, while D and trimming were read from the DNA. A total of some 100,000 clones appear in this sample, roughly 87% of them only once. 7% to 9% of the sample is taken by the ten largest.

Points on this clone: Its antigen remains undetermined. No much larger clonotype is one base removed from it; base qualities were not supplied.

What the work shows at the level of the full study, not this receptor alone: The amount of clinical and demographic metadata varied by source and participant and was provided uncurated.

The collaborating institutions used their own protocols to collect whole blood in K2EDTA tubes. For TCRbeta analysis, collaborator samples were shipped as frozen whole blood, as isolated PBMCs, or as DNA extracted from either sample type. Counted from cysteine to phenylalanine, this CDR3 has 15 amino acids. Only CDR3 DNA remains: 45 bases, in frame from the first base. According to the germline V gene (reference sequence), CDR1 reads LGHDT and CDR2 reads YNNKEL. Trimming takes 1 base off V and 7 bases off J; junction bases not matched to a gene: 6. The receptor comes from a man aged 30 to 45 in a cohort sampled during active COVID-19. The chain is assembled from TRBV3-1 (or the pseudogene TRBV3-2) and TRBJ1-5; the central 8 bases match TRBD1. Sequencing was carried out using peripheral blood. The nucleotide sequence reads as follows: TGTGCCAGCAGCCAAGCTACAGGGGGTGGCCAGCCCCAGCATTTT. Its protein is CASSQATGGGQPQHF.